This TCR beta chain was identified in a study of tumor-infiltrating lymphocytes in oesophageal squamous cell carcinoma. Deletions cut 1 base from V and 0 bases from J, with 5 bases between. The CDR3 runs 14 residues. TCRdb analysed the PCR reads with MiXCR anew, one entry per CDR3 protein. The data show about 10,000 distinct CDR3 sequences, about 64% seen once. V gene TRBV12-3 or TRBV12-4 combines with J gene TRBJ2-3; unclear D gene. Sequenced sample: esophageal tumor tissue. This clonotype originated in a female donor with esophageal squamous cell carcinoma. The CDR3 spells CASSLGRSTDTQYF. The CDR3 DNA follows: TGTGCCAGCAGTTTAGGGCGGAGCACAGATACGCAGTATTTT.